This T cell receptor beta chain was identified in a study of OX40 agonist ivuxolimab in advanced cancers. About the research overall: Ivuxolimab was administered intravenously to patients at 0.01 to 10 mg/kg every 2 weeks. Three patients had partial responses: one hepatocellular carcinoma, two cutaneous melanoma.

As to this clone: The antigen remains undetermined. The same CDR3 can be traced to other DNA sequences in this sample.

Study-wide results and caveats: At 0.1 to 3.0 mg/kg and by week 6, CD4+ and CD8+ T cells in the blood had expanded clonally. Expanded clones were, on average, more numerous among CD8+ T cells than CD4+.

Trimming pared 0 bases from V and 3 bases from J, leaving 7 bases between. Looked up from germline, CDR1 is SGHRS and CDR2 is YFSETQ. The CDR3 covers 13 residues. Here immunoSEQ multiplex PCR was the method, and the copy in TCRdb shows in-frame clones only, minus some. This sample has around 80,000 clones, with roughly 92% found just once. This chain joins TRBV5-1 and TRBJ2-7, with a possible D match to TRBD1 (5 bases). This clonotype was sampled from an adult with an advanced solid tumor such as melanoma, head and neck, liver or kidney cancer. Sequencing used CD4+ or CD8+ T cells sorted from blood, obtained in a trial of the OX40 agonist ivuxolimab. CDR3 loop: CASSLAQGYEQYF. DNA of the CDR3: TGCGCCAGCAGCTTGGCGCAGGGCTACGAGCAGTACTTC.